This T cell receptor beta chain was identified during a study of PD-1 blockade in classical Hodgkin lymphoma. No patient escaped relapse after autologous stem cell transplantation, and brentuximab vedotin exposure varied. The CDR3 extends over 16 amino acids. The V and J ends lost 2 bases and 3 bases respectively, with 18 bases between them. Germline V gene sequence: CDR1 SGDLS, CDR2 YYNGEE. TCRdb's table, derived via immunoSEQ multiplex PCR, lists solely in-frame clones and lacks some. The table has over 35,000 clones, around 80% seen once; the top ten hold over 9.5%. This sample comprised peripheral blood mononuclear cells (PBMCs), obtained at baseline. V and J are TRBV9 and TRBJ2-7, with D unresolved. This clonotype originated in a human donor with classical Hodgkin lymphoma. CDR3 protein: CASSVRPYSVDYEQYF. Here the CDR3 DNA reads TGTGCCAGCAGCGTCCGACCGTACTCCGTCGACTACGAGCAGTACTTC.